This T cell receptor (beta chain) was profiled in a study of T cells in Graves' hyperthyroidism and ophthalmopathy. The CDR3 covers 15 residues. Germline loops: CDR1 LGHDT, CDR2 YNNKEL (reference sequence). Unmatched junction bases numbered 10, after V lost 4 bases and J lost 10 bases. This clonotype was seen a few times. This may stem from a read error, because a much larger clone lies one nucleotide away. RNA transcripts provided the source from which TCR beta CDR3 regions were amplified. An initial round of RT-PCR targeting the TCR CDR3 relied on the HTBI primer set. TCRdb re-derived calls from the multiplex PCR reads in MiXCR, one entry per CDR3 protein. The sample holds 600,000 or so distinct CDR3 sequences; 12% to 15% are singletons and the top ten take around 7%.

This TCR was sampled from a woman in her late teens or twenties with Graves' ophthalmopathy. The rearrangement uses TRBV3-1 and TRBJ2-4; 10 positions match TRBD1. The source material was blood. CDR3 sequence reads: CASSRDRDRGGIQYF. The CDR3 region has the DNA TGTGCCAGCAGCCGAGACCGGGACAGGGGAGGGATTCAGTACTTC.